The 14 T cell receptor beta chains below come from one sample, sequenced in a study of graft-versus-host responses after intestinal transplantation. Here immunoSEQ multiplex PCR was the method, and the copy in TCRdb shows in-frame clones only, minus some. The table records just under 90,000 clones, over 80% of them present only once. These TCRs' antigens remain unknown. Sequences were derived from unstimulated CD8+ T cells sorted from spleen or lymph node cells, sampled before intestinal transplant. The receptors stem from a human donor who received an intestinal transplant.

This clone has only one observation. This chain links TRBV18 with TRBJ2-1, with 7 bases fitting TRBD2. From germline, CDR1 is KGHSH and CDR2 LQKENI. The junction had 8 bases not matched to a gene; V was cut back by 5 bases and J by 4 bases. The CDR3 sequence is 15 residues long. The CDR3 here is CASSSREADYNEQFF. CDR3 in DNA: TGTGCCAGCTCATCCCGGGAGGCTGATTACAATGAGCAGTTCTTC.

This chain connects TRBV5-1 to TRBJ1-3; 12 bases map to TRBD1. The ends lost 3 bases at V and 4 bases at J; junction bases unmatched: 5. Germline V gene data show CDR1 as SGHRS and CDR2 as YFSETQ. The length of the CDR3 is 16 residues. The CDR3 bases are TGCGCCAGCAGCTGGGACAGGGGGCATAGGGGAAACACCATATATTTT. It is translated as CASSWDRGHRGNTIYF.

This chain joins TRBV10-3 and TRBJ1-1; a weak D match, TRBD1 (5 bases). The V gene lost 11 bases and the J gene lost 5 bases, with 12 bases spanning the gap. The CDR3 extends over 11 amino acids. CDR1 and CDR2 (germline): ENHRY, SYGVKD. The CDR3 sequence: CASRKGTEAFF. The CDR3 bases are TGTGCCTCCCGGAAGGGGACTGAAGCTTTCTTT.

The chain is built from TRBV5-4 and TRBJ2-7, with D unresolved. CDR1 is SGHNT, CDR2 YYREEE, per germline (reference sequence). V lost 2 bases and J 2 bases, leaving 8 bases between the germline ends. The CDR3 has 13 residues. The CDR3 loop is CASSFGPAYEQYF. Written as DNA, the CDR3 is TGTGCCAGCAGCTTTGGACCGGCCTACGAGCAGTACTTC.

DNA for the CDR3: TGTGCCAGCAGCGTTGGTCTAGCCTCCACAGATACGCAGTATTTT. The encoded protein is CASSVGLASTDTQYF. The chain carries TRBV9 and TRBJ2-3; weak D call: TRBD2 (5 bases). The CDR3 is made up of 15 amino acids. Trimming removed 2 bases at V and 2 bases at J, with 12 bases between. The germline V gene encodes CDR1 SGDLS and CDR2 YYNGEE.

The V gene is TRBV28, the J gene TRBJ2-3; 8 nucleotides line up with TRBD1. J was trimmed by 3 bases and V by 6 bases; bases with no gene match: 5. CDR3 length: 14 amino acids. Germline V gene lookup returns CDR1 MDHEN and CDR2 SYDVKM. CDR3 coding DNA: TGTGCCAGCAGCTCCAGACAGGGGACAGATACGCAGTATTTT. Translating it yields CASSSRQGTDTQYF. The whole variable domain, filled in from reference TRBV28 and TRBJ2-3, reads DVKVTQSSRYLVKRTGEKVFLECVQDMDHENMFWYRQDPGLGLRLIYFSYDVKMKEKGDIPEGYSVSREKKERFSLILESASTNQTSMYLCASSSRQGTDTQYFGPGTRLTVL.

This clone was picked up a small number of times. The rearrangement links TRBV6-1 to TRBJ1-5; no clear D gene. Trimming took 3 bases from V and 2 from J, leaving 5 bases between them. The V gene's germline CDR1 is MNHNS and CDR2 SASEGT. The CDR3 loop spans 13 amino acids. The CDR3 coding sequence is TGTGCCAGCAGTGACATGGGCAATCAGCCCCAGCATTTT. It is translated as CASSDMGNQPQHF.

This chain links TRBV5-5 with TRBJ1-1; 8 bases are shared with TRBD1. V gave up 1 base and J gave up 1 base; unmatched junction bases: 6. CDR3 size: 16 residues. Germline CDR1 reads SGHKS; CDR2 reads YYEKEE (reference sequence). CDR3 amino acids: CASSLTGQGPNTEAFF. The CDR3, as DNA: TGTGCCAGCAGCTTGACCGGACAGGGCCCGAACACTGAAGCTTTCTTT. Full variable domain (remainder filled in from reference TRBV5-5 and TRBJ1-1): DAGVTQSPTHLIKTRGQQVTLRCSPISGHKSVSWYQQVLGQGPQFIFQYYEKEERGRGNFPDRFSARQFPNYSSELNVNALLLGDSALYLCASSLTGQGPNTEAFFGQGTRLTVV.

This clone occurred a few times. The chain combines TRBV11-2 with TRBJ2-5, with D possibly being TRBD1 or TRBD2 (6 bases each). The ends were cut back, 3 bases at V and 1 base at J, with 9 bases in the middle. The germline V gene encodes CDR1 SGHAT and CDR2 FQNNGV. There are 14 residues in the CDR3. CDR3 region: CASSFTGAQETQYF. Written as DNA, the CDR3 is TGTGCCAGCAGCTTCACGGGGGCCCAAGAGACCCAGTACTTC. Full variable domain (outside the CDR3, taken from reference TRBV11-2 and TRBJ2-5): EAGVAQSPRYKIIEKRQSVAFWCNPISGHATLYWYQQILGQGPKLLIQFQNNGVVDDSQLPKDRFSAERLKGVDSTLKIQPAKLEDSAVYLCASSFTGAQETQYFGPGTRLLVL.

The chain uses TRBV9 and TRBJ1-5, with unresolved D. This CDR3 region has 14 residues. V dropped 0 bases and J dropped 6 bases, with 10 bases sitting between them. The V gene's germline CDR1 is SGDLS and CDR2 YYNGEE. The CDR3 DNA is TGTGCCAGCAGCGTAGAGGCAGGAGGTCAGCCCCAGCATTTT. As protein: CASSVEAGGQPQHF.

The count of this clone is one. CDR3 coding DNA: TGCGCCAGCAGCTCACCGGGGAGTCCCGAGCAGTACTTC. Protein product: CASSSPGSPEQYF. The rearrangement uses TRBV5-1 and TRBJ2-7; tentatively, D is TRBD2 (5 bases). Germline assignment: CDR1 SGHRS and CDR2 YFSETQ. CDR3 length equals 13 residues. V shed 3 bases and J shed 6 bases, with 13 bases lying between them. The full variable domain, its missing parts supplied by reference TRBV5-1 and TRBJ2-7, is KAGVTQTPRYLIKTRGQQVTLSCSPISGHRSVSWYQQTPGQGLQFLFEYFSETQRNKGNFPGRFSGRQFSNSRSEMNVSTLELGDSALYLCASSSPGSPEQYFGPGTRLTVT.

This clone was seen a single time. The chain links TRBV13 to TRBJ1-3; D is unresolved. Between the trimmed V and J ends, which lost 0 bases and 4 bases, there was a span of 16 bases. Per the germline V gene, CDR1 is PRHDT and CDR2 is FYEKMQ (reference sequence). The CDR3 contains 17 residues. The DNA for the CDR3 is TGTGCCAGCAGCTTAGGTTCTGGGCACGTTATGGGAAACACCATATATTTT. Translating it yields CASSLGSGHVMGNTIYF.

This clone was observed a handful of times. The V call is TRBV27, the J call TRBJ2-1; possibly TRBD1 for D (5 bases). Germline V gives CDR1 MNHEY, CDR2 SMNVEV (reference sequence). Trimming stripped 5 bases from V and 4 bases from J, with 12 bases between. The CDR3 contains 14 residues. In nucleotides, the CDR3 is TGTGCCAGCAGTACCATTTCAGGGTACAATGAGCAGTTCTTC. Its protein is CASSTISGYNEQFF.

This clone showed up just a few times. V is TRBV6-5 and J is TRBJ1-3, with D possibly matching TRBD1 (6 bases). Trimming removed 0 bases at V and 7 bases at J, with 13 bases between. Germline V CDR1 and CDR2: MNHEY, SVGAGI. This CDR3 has 15 residues. The CDR3 is CASSYSMDSGNTIYF. The CDR3 nucleotides are TGTGCCAGCAGTTACTCCATGGACAGTGGGAACACCATATATTTT.